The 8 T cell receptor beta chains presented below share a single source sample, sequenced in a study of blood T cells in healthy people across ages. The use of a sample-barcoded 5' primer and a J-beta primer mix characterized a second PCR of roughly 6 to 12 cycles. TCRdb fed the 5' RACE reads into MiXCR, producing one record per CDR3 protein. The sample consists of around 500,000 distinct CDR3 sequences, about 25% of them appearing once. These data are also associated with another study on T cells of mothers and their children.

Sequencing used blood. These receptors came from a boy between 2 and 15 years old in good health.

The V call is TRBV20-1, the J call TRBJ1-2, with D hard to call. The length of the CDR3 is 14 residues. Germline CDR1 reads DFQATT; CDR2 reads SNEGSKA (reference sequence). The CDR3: CSLLEGDQNYGYTF. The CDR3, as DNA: TGCAGCCTCCTCGAGGGCGACCAAAACTATGGCTACACCTTC.

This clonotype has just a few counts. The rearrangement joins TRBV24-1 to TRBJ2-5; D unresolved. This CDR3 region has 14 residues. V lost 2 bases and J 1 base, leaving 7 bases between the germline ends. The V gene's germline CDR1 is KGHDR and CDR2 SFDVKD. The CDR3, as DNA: TGTGCCACCAGTGATTCTCAAGTCCAAGAGACCCAGTACTTC. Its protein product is CATSDSQVQETQYF.

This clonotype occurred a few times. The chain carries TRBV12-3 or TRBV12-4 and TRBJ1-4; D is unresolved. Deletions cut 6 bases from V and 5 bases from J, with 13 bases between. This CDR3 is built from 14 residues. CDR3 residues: CASSPTLENEKLFF. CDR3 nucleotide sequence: TGTGCCAGCAGCCCGACTTTAGAGAATGAAAAACTGTTTTTT.

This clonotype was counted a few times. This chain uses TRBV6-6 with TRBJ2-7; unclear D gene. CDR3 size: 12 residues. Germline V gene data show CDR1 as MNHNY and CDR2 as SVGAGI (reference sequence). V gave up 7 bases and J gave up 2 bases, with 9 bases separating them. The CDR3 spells CASKSRAYEQYF. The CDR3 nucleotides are TGTGCCAGCAAGTCTAGAGCCTACGAGCAGTACTTC.

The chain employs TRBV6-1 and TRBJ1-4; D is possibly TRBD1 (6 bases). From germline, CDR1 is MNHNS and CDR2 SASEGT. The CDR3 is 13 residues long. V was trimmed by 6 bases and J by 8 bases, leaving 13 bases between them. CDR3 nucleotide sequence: TGTGCCAGCAGCGGGTCAGGGACAGAAAAACTGTTTTTT. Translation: CASSGSGTEKLFF.

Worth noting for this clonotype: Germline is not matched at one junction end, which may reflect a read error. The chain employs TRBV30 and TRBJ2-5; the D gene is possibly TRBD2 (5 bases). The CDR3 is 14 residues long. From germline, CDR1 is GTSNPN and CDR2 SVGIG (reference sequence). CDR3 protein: CAWRGKTGIVRSDF. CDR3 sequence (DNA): TGTGCCTGGAGAGGGAAGACGGGGATAGTAAGGTCGGACTTC.

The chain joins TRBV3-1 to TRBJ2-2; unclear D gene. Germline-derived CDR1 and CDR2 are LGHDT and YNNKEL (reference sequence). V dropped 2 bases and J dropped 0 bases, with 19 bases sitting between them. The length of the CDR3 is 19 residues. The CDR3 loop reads CASSQYPKLEGANTGELFF. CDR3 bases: TGTGCCAGCAGCCAATACCCGAAGCTGGAAGGAGCGAACACCGGGGAGCTGTTTTTT. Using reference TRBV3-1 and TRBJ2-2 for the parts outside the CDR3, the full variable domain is DTAVSQTPKYLVTQMGNDKSIKCEQNLGHDTMYWYKQDSKKFLKIMFSYNNKELIINETVPNRFSPKSPDKAHLNLHINSLELGDSAVYFCASSQYPKLEGANTGELFFGEGSRLTVL.

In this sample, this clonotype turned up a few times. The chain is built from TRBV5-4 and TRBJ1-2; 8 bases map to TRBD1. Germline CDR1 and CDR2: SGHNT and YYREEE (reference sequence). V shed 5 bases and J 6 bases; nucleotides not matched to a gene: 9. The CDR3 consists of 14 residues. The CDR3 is CASSNFQGADGYTF. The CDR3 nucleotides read TGTGCCAGCAGTAATTTTCAGGGGGCCGATGGCTACACCTTC.